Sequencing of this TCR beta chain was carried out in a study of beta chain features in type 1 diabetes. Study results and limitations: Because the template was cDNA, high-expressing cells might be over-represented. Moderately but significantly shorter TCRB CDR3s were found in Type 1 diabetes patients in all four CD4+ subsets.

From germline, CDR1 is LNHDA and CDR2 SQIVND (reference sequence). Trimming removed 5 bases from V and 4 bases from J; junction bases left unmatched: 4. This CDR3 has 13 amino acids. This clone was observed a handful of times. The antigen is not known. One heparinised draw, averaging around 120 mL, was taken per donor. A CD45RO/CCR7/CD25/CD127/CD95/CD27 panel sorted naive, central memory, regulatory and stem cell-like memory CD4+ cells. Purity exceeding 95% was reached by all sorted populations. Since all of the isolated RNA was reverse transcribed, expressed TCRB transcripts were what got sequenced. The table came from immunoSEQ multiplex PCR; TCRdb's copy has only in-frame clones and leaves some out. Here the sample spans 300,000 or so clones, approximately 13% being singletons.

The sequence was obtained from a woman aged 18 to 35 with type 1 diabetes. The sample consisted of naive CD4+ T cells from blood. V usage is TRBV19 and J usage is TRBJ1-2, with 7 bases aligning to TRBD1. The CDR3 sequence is CASSAGQFYGYTF. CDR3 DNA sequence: TGTGCCAGTAGTGCGGGACAGTTCTATGGCTACACCTTC.